The 12 T cell receptor beta chains presented below share a single source sample, sequenced in a study of T-cell memory formation after mild COVID-19. TCRdb processed the 5' RACE reads anew with MiXCR; each CDR3 protein has one entry. The sample records roughly 450,000 distinct CDR3 sequences, under 20% being singletons. The sample comprised PBMCs or a T cell subset sorted from them (not recorded which). The receptors come from a man in his late teens or twenties who had mild COVID-19 (a few samples of this study predate the infection). Cell type and time point are not known.

This clonotype was detected only a few times. V and J are TRBV2 and TRBJ2-2; 10 bases are shared with TRBD1. Germline V gene data show CDR1 as SNHLY and CDR2 as FYNNEI. The junction had 9 bases not matched to a gene; V was cut back by 6 bases and J by 5 bases. The CDR3 contains 16 residues. The DNA for the CDR3 is TGTGCCAGCAGCGAAAGGACAGGGGGAGGAACCGGGGAGCTGTTTTTT. Its translation: CASSERTGGGTGELFF. Filled out from reference TRBV2 and TRBJ2-2, the complete variable domain reads EPEVTQTPSHQVTQMGQEVILRCVPISNHLYFYWYRQILGQKVEFLVSFYNNEISEKSEIFDDQFSVERPDGSNFTLKIRSTKLEDSAMYFCASSERTGGGTGELFFGEGSRLTVL.

The gene calls are TRBV6-5 and TRBJ2-2; D is possibly TRBD1 (5 bases). Germline values: CDR1 MNHEY, CDR2 SVGAGI. Trimming took off 7 bases at V and 7 bases at J, with 10 bases between the two ends. The CDR3 runs 12 residues. CDR3 DNA sequence: TGTGCCAGCACCAAAAGGGGCGGGGAGCTGTTTTTT. This encodes CASTKRGGELFF.

This clonotype was detected only a few times. This chain connects TRBV20-1 to TRBJ1-5; D not certain. This CDR3 has 14 amino acids. CDR1 and CDR2 (germline): DFQATT, SNEGSKA (reference sequence). The germline V and J ends were trimmed by 2 bases and 4 bases, with 12 bases remaining between them. CDR3 bases: TGCAGTGCTAGATCTGATCGACCGAATCAGCCCCAGCATTTT. This translates into CSARSDRPNQPQHF.

CDR3 sequence reads: CSAPRTASTPYNSPLHF. The CDR3 coding sequence is TGCAGTGCCCCGAGGACAGCCTCGACCCCCTATAATTCACCCCTCCACTTT. The rearrangement links TRBV20-1 to TRBJ1-6; tentatively, D is TRBD1 (6 bases). CDR1 and CDR2 (germline): DFQATT, SNEGSKA (reference sequence). CDR3 length equals 17 residues. The V end was cut by 6 bases, the J end by 2 bases, with 20 bases between.

This clonotype was picked up many times. J is TRBJ1-5 and V is TRBV4-3; D ambiguous. The CDR3 totals 13 residues. The ends were cut back, 6 bases at V and 6 bases at J, with 12 bases in the middle. Germline-derived CDR1 and CDR2 are LGHNA and YSLEER. As DNA, the CDR3 is TGCGCCAGCAGTGCCAGTTCTGGTCAGCCCCAGCATTTT. Translating gives CASSASSGQPQHF.

This chain connects TRBV7-9 to TRBJ1-1; weak D call: TRBD1 (5 bases). Trimming removed 2 bases at V and 7 bases at J, with 14 bases between. The CDR3 has 14 amino acids. CDR1 and CDR2 from the germline V gene are SEHNR and FQNEAQ (reference sequence). This CDR3 reads CASSLLTVRDEAFF. The CDR3 bases are TGTGCCAGCAGCTTATTGACAGTGAGGGATGAAGCTTTCTTT.

This clonotype occurred many times. The J gene is TRBJ2-3, the V gene TRBV5-1; D not certain. Per the germline V gene, CDR1 is SGHRS and CDR2 is YFSETQ. This CDR3 spans 16 amino acids. Trimming left V 1 base short and J 1 base short, with 13 bases between. As DNA, the CDR3 is TGCGCCAGCAGCTTGTCTCCGGGCTCTGGCACAGATACGCAGTATTTT. Translation gives CASSLSPGSGTDTQYF.

This chain links TRBV6-6 with TRBJ2-7, with 7 bases that match TRBD2. This CDR3 has 15 amino acids. CDR1 MNHNY and CDR2 SVGAGI come from the germline V gene (reference sequence). The V gene end was trimmed by 6 bases and the J gene end by 0 bases; junction bases not matched to a gene: 8. CDR3: CASRLSGVHSYEQYF. The CDR3 nucleotides read TGTGCCAGCAGACTAAGCGGGGTCCACTCCTACGAGCAGTACTTC.

This clonotype appeared a few times. The chain links TRBV7-8 to TRBJ2-3; no clear D gene. Looked up from germline, CDR1 is SGHVS and CDR2 is FQNEAQ. This CDR3 spans 14 amino acids. The V end lost 0 bases, the J end lost 5 bases, and 9 bases lay between the germline ends. The CDR3 nucleotides are TGTGCCAGCAGCTTAGCCATCACCATAGATACGCAGTATTTT. It is translated as CASSLAITIDTQYF.

This clonotype was picked up a small number of times. This chain uses TRBV7-8 with TRBJ1-1, with unresolved D. The V gene lost 2 bases and the J gene lost 8 bases, with 6 bases spanning the gap. The CDR3 length is 11 residues. The V gene's germline CDR1 is SGHVS and CDR2 FQNEAQ. The CDR3 DNA is TGTGCCAGCAGCTTAATCGGCGAAGCTTTCTTT. The encoded protein is CASSLIGEAFF.

The DNA of the CDR3 is TGTGCCAGCAGCCAAGCGGGGGTTGACACCGGGGAGCTGTTTTTT. Its protein is CASSQAGVDTGELFF. The V and J genes are TRBV4-2 and TRBJ2-2; D is perhaps TRBD2 (6 bases). The V gene lost 1 base and the J gene lost 3 bases, with 9 bases spanning the gap. This CDR3 has 15 amino acids. The germline gives CDR1 LGHNA, CDR2 YNFKEQ.

The rearrangement links TRBV1 to TRBJ2-7; TRBD1 is taken as the D call from the table, unchecked against the DNA. TRBV1 is a known pseudogene. There are 15 residues in the CDR3. The CDR3 bases are TGCACCAGCAGGGTTACGGGACGCCGCCGCTACGAGCAGTACTTC. Its protein is CTSRVTGRRRYEQYF.